The 26 T cell receptor beta chains below come from one sample, sequenced in a study of blood T cell repertoires in COVID-19. Sequenced by immunoSEQ multiplex PCR; TCRdb stores in-frame clones only, minus some. The top ten clones hold roughly 2.1% of a sample with 250,000 to 350,000 clones, roughly 86% of them seen once. Sequencing input: peripheral blood. Receptor source: a woman in her 30s who had recovered from COVID-19.

The J gene is TRBJ1-4, the V gene TRBV7-9; unclear D gene. Germline loops: CDR1 SEHNR, CDR2 FQNEAQ (reference sequence). There are 12 residues in the CDR3. The V end was cut by 2 bases, the J end by 11 bases, with 9 bases between. CDR3 region: CASSLNWAKLFF. CDR3 DNA: TGTGCCAGCAGCTTAAATTGGGCCAAACTGTTTTTT.

The chain joins TRBV21-1 to TRBJ2-5; TRBD1, as called in the table, went unchecked against the DNA. TRBV21-1 is given as a pseudogene. The CDR3 contains 16 residues. The CDR3 sequence is CASSKVPGQPQETQYF. The CDR3, as DNA: TGTGCCAGCAGCAAAGTTCCGGGACAGCCTCAAGAGACCCAGTACTTC.

This clone has only a few counts. The chain couples TRBV4-1 to TRBJ1-5; a possible D gene is TRBD1 (6 bases). Germline V gene sequence: CDR1 MGHRA, CDR2 YSYEKL. V was pared by 4 bases and J by 4 bases, with 17 bases between. The CDR3 is 16 residues long. CDR3 sequence: CASSRIQGSRNQPQHF. As DNA, the CDR3 is TGCGCCAGCAGCCGAATACAGGGATCCAGGAATCAGCCCCAGCATTTT.

This chain connects TRBV3-1 (or the pseudogene TRBV3-2) to TRBJ2-2; 10 bases match TRBD2. Germline CDR1 LGHDT, CDR2 YNNKEL (reference sequence). The CDR3 loop spans 15 amino acids. V shed 5 bases, J shed 5 bases, and the junction held 5 bases outside the gene matches. CDR3 in DNA: TGTGCCAGCAGCGATCTAGCGGGAGAGACCGGGGAGCTGTTTTTT. Its protein is CASSDLAGETGELFF.

This clone showed up just once. The V call is TRBV6-1, the J call TRBJ1-1; 7 bases match TRBD1. The V and J ends lost 0 bases and 3 bases, in that order; junction bases with no gene match: 7. The germline CDR1 and CDR2 sequences are MNHNS and SASEGT. The CDR3 loop spans 16 amino acids. The CDR3 DNA sequence: TGTGCCAGCAGTGAAGCGGCAGGGGGAAGGGACACTGAAGCTTTCTTT. Translation gives CASSEAAGGRDTEAFF.

The chain recombines TRBV7-8 with TRBJ1-2; D remains unclear. The CDR3 consists of 13 residues. The germline V gene has CDR1 SGHVS and CDR2 FQNEAQ. The V end lost 7 bases, the J end lost 4 bases, and 13 bases lay between the germline ends. The CDR3 sequence: CASTEDGIYGYTF. The DNA for the CDR3 is TGTGCCAGCACGGAGGACGGCATCTATGGCTACACCTTC.

V and J are TRBV18 and TRBJ2-7; 9 nucleotides align to TRBD1. Germline lookup yields CDR1 KGHSH and CDR2 LQKENI. The CDR3 totals 15 residues. Trimming cost V 6 bases and J 4 bases; bases outside gene matches: 10. CDR3 protein: CASSLQGAGYYEQYF. DNA of the CDR3: TGTGCCAGCTCGCTACAGGGGGCGGGTTATTACGAGCAGTACTTC. The full variable domain, in which reference TRBV18 and TRBJ2-7 provide the parts outside the CDR3, is NAGVMQNPRHLVRRRGQEARLRCSPMKGHSHVYWYRQLPEEGLKFMVYLQKENIIDESGMPKERFSAEFPKEGPSILRIQQVVRGDSAAYFCASSLQGAGYYEQYFGPGTRLTVT.

This clone was recorded once. The gene calls are TRBV7-2 and TRBJ1-5; 9 bases match TRBD1. V gave up 5 bases and J gave up 0 bases; unmatched junction bases: 8. The CDR3 length is 17 residues. The germline V gene has CDR1 SGHTA and CDR2 FQGNSA. CDR3 nucleotides: TGTGCCAGCAGCGTTACCGGGACAGGGTATAGCAATCAGCCCCAGCATTTT. The encoded protein is CASSVTGTGYSNQPQHF.

This chain joins TRBV18 and TRBJ1-6; D not certain. The CDR3 runs to 15 residues. Germline V gene lookup returns CDR1 KGHSH and CDR2 LQKENI. Trimming cost V 3 bases and J 6 bases, with 12 bases left between them. In DNA form, the CDR3 reads TGTGCCAGCTCACCGCGCCAGGCGGGTAATTCACCCCTCCACTTT. This encodes CASSPRQAGNSPLHF. The whole variable domain, filled in from reference TRBV18 and TRBJ1-6, reads NAGVMQNPRHLVRRRGQEARLRCSPMKGHSHVYWYRQLPEEGLKFMVYLQKENIIDESGMPKERFSAEFPKEGPSILRIQQVVRGDSAAYFCASSPRQAGNSPLHFGNGTRLTVT.

This rearrangement joins TRBV4-1 to TRBJ1-5, with D possibly matching TRBD1 (5 bases). Germline CDR1 MGHRA, CDR2 YSYEKL. V lost 6 bases to trimming and J lost 6 bases, with 24 bases between them. This CDR3 has 17 amino acids. CDR3 residues: CASRAVFGQTWGQPQHF. DNA of the CDR3: TGCGCCAGCAGGGCAGTCTTTGGACAAACATGGGGTCAGCCCCAGCATTTT.

The rearrangement links TRBV21-1 to TRBJ2-7; the DNA was not used to check the table's D call, TRBD1. TRBV21-1 is classified as a pseudogene. The CDR3 runs 14 residues. The CDR3 coding sequence is TGTGCCAGCAGCTCCCGGGACAGATCCTACGAGCAGTACTTC. This sequence encodes CASSSRDRSYEQYF.

A note on this clone: Relative to the germline gene, one junction end is altered; a read error may explain this. The chain uses TRBV6-1 and TRBJ2-7; possible D gene TRBD1, 6 bases. Germline CDR1 MNHNS, CDR2 SASEGT. The CDR3 runs to 14 residues. Written as DNA, the CDR3 is TGTGCCAGCCGTGAGACAGGAGGATTCTACGAGCAGTACTTC. Translation gives CASRETGGFYEQYF.

The chain recombines TRBV19 with TRBJ2-5; TRBD1 matches 7 bases. From germline, CDR1 is LNHDA and CDR2 SQIVND (reference sequence). The junction had 1 base not matched to a gene; V was cut back by 1 base and J by 5 bases. This CDR3 has 13 amino acids. This CDR3 reads CASSIATGETQYF. The CDR3, as DNA: TGTGCCAGTAGTATAGCGACAGGGGAGACCCAGTACTTC.

The genes are TRBV7-9 and TRBJ1-2, with 8 bases lining up with TRBD1. From germline, CDR1 is SEHNR and CDR2 FQNEAQ (reference sequence). V lost 3 bases and J lost 1; bases outside the gene matches: 7. The CDR3 contains 16 residues. This CDR3 reads CASSFTGQGINYGYTF. CDR3 bases: TGTGCCAGCAGCTTTACTGGACAGGGCATTAACTATGGCTACACCTTC.

The chain uses TRBV25-1 and TRBJ2-7; 11 nucleotides align to TRBD1. Germline loops: CDR1 MGHDK, CDR2 SYGVNS. V dropped 10 bases and J dropped 5; count of bases not matched to a gene: 4. The CDR3 consists of 12 residues. The CDR3 protein is CAIGTGGDEQYF. The CDR3 bases are TGTGCCATCGGGACAGGGGGGGACGAGCAGTACTTC.

The chain couples TRBV27 to TRBJ2-5; 7 bases match TRBD1. J gave up 7 bases and V 5 bases, and 10 bases lay outside the gene matches. Germline V gene data show CDR1 as MNHEY and CDR2 as SMNVEV (reference sequence). The length of the CDR3 is 14 residues. CDR3 in amino acids: CASSHRDSGGTQYF. The CDR3 region has the DNA TGTGCCAGCAGTCACCGGGACAGTGGGGGGACCCAGTACTTC.

The chain couples TRBV19 to TRBJ1-4; a possible D gene is TRBD1 (5 bases). There are 16 residues in the CDR3. V was cut by 6 bases and J by 0 bases, with 14 bases left in between. Germline CDR1 and CDR2: LNHDA and SQIVND (reference sequence). The CDR3 bases are TGTGCCAGTAGCCCATACCCGGGGGCAACTAATGAAAAACTGTTTTTT. This codes for CASSPYPGATNEKLFF.

The rearrangement uses TRBV19 and TRBJ1-2; D unresolved. CDR3 length: 14 amino acids. The germline V gene has CDR1 LNHDA and CDR2 SQIVND (reference sequence). V lost 3 bases and J lost 8, with 16 bases in between. The CDR3, as DNA: TGTGCCAGTAGTATTCGAGTGCCGACCGGGGGCTACACCTTC. Amino acid sequence: CASSIRVPTGGYTF.

J is TRBJ1-1 and V is TRBV2; TRBD1 matches at 7 bases. This CDR3 has 11 residues. V dropped 9 bases and J dropped 6; count of bases not matched to a gene: 4. The V gene's germline CDR1 is SNHLY and CDR2 FYNNEI. The CDR3 reads CARTGASEAFF. CDR3 coding DNA: TGTGCCAGAACAGGGGCATCTGAAGCTTTCTTT.

The genes are TRBV11-2 and TRBJ1-1; TRBD1 agrees at 9 bases. This CDR3 spans 16 amino acids. Trimming removed 6 bases from V and 3 bases from J; junction bases left unmatched: 11. Germline CDR1 is SGHAT and CDR2 is FQNNGV. CDR3 coding DNA: TGTGCCAGCAGGGATGAACGACAGGGGGGGTACACTGAAGCTTTCTTT. This gives the protein CASRDERQGGYTEAFF.

This rearrangement joins TRBV14 to TRBJ2-1; D remains unclear. Trimming left V 6 bases short and J 4 bases short, with 13 bases between. Germline CDR1 SGHDN, CDR2 FVKESK. The CDR3 runs to 14 residues. The CDR3 bases are TGTGCCAGCAGTCGGCGGCCCCAATACAATGAGCAGTTCTTC. This translates into CASSRRPQYNEQFF.

This clone appeared a single time. The chain is built from TRBV2 and TRBJ2-3; TRBD2 agrees at 8 bases. The CDR3 sequence is 18 residues long. With 5 bases clipped from V and 2 bases from J, the junction kept 15 bases outside the gene matches. Germline lookup yields CDR1 SNHLY and CDR2 FYNNEI. The CDR3 loop reads CASSLNGGLEAFTDTQYF. CDR3 coding DNA: TGTGCCAGCAGTCTAAACGGGGGACTAGAAGCATTCACAGATACGCAGTATTTT.

The J gene is TRBJ2-5, the V gene TRBV18; weak D call: TRBD2 (5 bases). The V end lost 3 bases, the J end lost 4 bases, and 9 bases lay between the germline ends. Germline CDR1 reads KGHSH; CDR2 reads LQKENI. CDR3 size: 13 residues. DNA for the CDR3: TGTGCCAGCTCACCTCCTAGCTTAGAGACCCAGTACTTC. This encodes CASSPPSLETQYF.

V gene TRBV30 combines with J gene TRBJ1-2, with 9 positions matching TRBD1. Looked up from germline, CDR1 is GTSNPN and CDR2 is SVGIG (reference sequence). CDR3 length equals 15 residues. V lost 3 bases to trimming and J lost 4 bases; unmatched junction nucleotides: 9. The CDR3 reads CAWRATGQGLYGYTF. The CDR3 bases are TGTGCCTGGAGGGCCACCGGACAGGGGCTCTATGGCTACACCTTC.

This clone was seen once. The CDR3 nucleotides read TGTGCCAGCAGCTCACAGGGGGCTAGGGATGAAAAACTGTTTTTT. This encodes CASSSQGARDEKLFF. V and J are TRBV7-4 and TRBJ1-4, with 9 bases fitting TRBD1. V lost 4 bases and J lost 6; bases outside the gene matches: 6. CDR3 length: 15 amino acids. Germline lookup yields CDR1 SGHVT and CDR2 SQSDAQ.

This sequence joins TRBV19 and TRBJ1-5; D is unclear. The CDR3 consists of 14 residues. Germline V gives CDR1 LNHDA, CDR2 SQIVND (reference sequence). V was trimmed by 7 bases and J by 1 base, leaving 11 bases between them. As DNA, the CDR3 is TGTGCCAGTATTGGGTACGGGAGCAATCAGCCCCAGCATTTT. This gives the protein CASIGYGSNQPQHF.